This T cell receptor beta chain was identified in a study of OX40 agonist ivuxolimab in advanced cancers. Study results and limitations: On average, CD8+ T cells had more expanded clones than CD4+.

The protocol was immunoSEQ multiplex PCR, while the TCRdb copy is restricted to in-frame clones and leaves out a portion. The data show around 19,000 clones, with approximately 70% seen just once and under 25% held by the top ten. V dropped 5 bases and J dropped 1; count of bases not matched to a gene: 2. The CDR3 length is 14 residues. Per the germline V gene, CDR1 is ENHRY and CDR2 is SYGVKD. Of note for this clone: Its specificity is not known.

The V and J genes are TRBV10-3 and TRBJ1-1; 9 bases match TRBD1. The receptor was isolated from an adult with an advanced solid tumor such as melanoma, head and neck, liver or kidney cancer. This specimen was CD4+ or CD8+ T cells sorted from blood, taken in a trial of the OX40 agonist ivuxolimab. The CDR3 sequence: CAISRTGENTEAFF. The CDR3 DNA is TGTGCCATCAGTAGGACAGGGGAGAACACTGAAGCTTTCTTT.